These 30 T cell receptor beta chains came from one sample sequenced in a study of blood T cell repertoires in COVID-19. The repertoire was sequenced with immunoSEQ multiplex PCR; TCRdb's copy has only in-frame clones and lacks some. This table holds 200,000 to 250,000 clones, about nine tenths found once. Sequenced sample: peripheral blood. These receptors all come from a man over 45 with COVID-19, enrolled during active disease.

V and J are TRBV4-3 and TRBJ1-1, with unresolved D. This CDR3 region has 15 residues. Germline CDR1 reads LGHNA; CDR2 reads YSLEER. V lost 0 bases and J 1 base, leaving 9 bases between the germline ends. Written as DNA, the CDR3 is TGCGCCAGCAGCCAAGATTCAGCTAGGAACACTGAAGCTTTCTTT. Protein sequence: CASSQDSARNTEAFF.

V is TRBV27 and J is TRBJ2-7; 7 bases are shared with TRBD1. The V gene end was trimmed by 6 bases and the J gene end by 4 bases; junction bases not matched to a gene: 12. This CDR3 has 15 residues. The germline CDR1 and CDR2 sequences are MNHEY and SMNVEV (reference sequence). The CDR3 nucleotides read TGTGCCAGCAGAACTGGGACAGTGCGCGGGTACGAGCAGTACTTC. Protein product: CASRTGTVRGYEQYF.

This chain connects TRBV5-1 to TRBJ2-1, with TRBD2 matching over 8 bases. J gave up 2 bases and V 0 bases, and 1 base lay outside the gene matches. The germline V gene has CDR1 SGHRS and CDR2 YFSETQ. CDR3 length: 15 residues. Here the CDR3 reads CASSLGSGTYNEQFF. In DNA form, the CDR3 reads TGCGCCAGCAGCTTGGGTAGCGGGACCTACAATGAGCAGTTCTTC.

The chain employs TRBV28 and TRBJ2-2, with TRBD1 identical over 8 bases. V trimming: 4 bases; J trimming: 1 base; junction bases outside the gene matches: 5. CDR1 is MDHEN and CDR2 is SYDVKM in the germline V gene. This CDR3 has 16 amino acids. This CDR3 reads CASSSTGTGNTGELFF. CDR3 nucleotide sequence: TGTGCCAGCAGTTCGACCGGGACAGGGAACACCGGGGAGCTGTTTTTT. Complete variable domain (other parts from reference TRBV28 and TRBJ2-2): DVKVTQSSRYLVKRTGEKVFLECVQDMDHENMFWYRQDPGLGLRLIYFSYDVKMKEKGDIPEGYSVSREKKERFSLILESASTNQTSMYLCASSSTGTGNTGELFFGEGSRLTVL.

This clone was observed at least ten times. J is TRBJ2-7 and V is TRBV2; 8 nucleotides match TRBD2. This CDR3 spans 16 amino acids. Germline V gene lookup returns CDR1 SNHLY and CDR2 FYNNEI. The J segment lost 3 bases and the V segment lost 4 bases, leaving 11 bases of the junction unmatched. The CDR3 nucleotides are TGTGCCAGCAGTGGGACGCGGCGGGGGGACATCTACGAGCAGTACTTC. Translation: CASSGTRRGDIYEQYF.

The rearrangement links TRBV9 to TRBJ2-1; 7 bases are a match to TRBD2. From germline, CDR1 is SGDLS and CDR2 YYNGEE. The J segment lost 8 bases and the V segment lost 2 bases, leaving 7 bases of the junction unmatched. The CDR3 covers 14 residues. The CDR3 loop is CASSVGGSSDEQFF. CDR3 bases: TGTGCCAGCAGCGTGGGCGGGAGTAGTGATGAGCAGTTCTTC.

This clone was picked up a small number of times. The rearrangement links TRBV9 to TRBJ2-7; TRBD2 matches at 10 bases. The germline V gene encodes CDR1 SGDLS and CDR2 YYNGEE. CDR3 size: 16 residues. Unmatched junction bases numbered 6, after V lost 0 bases and J lost 3 bases. The CDR3, as DNA: TGTGCCAGCAGCGTAGGAGAACTAGCGGGGAGCTACGAGCAGTACTTC. Translated: CASSVGELAGSYEQYF.

V usage is TRBV7-2 and J usage is TRBJ2-2, with a possible D match to TRBD1 (5 bases). CDR1 and CDR2 (germline): SGHTA, FQGNSA. V dropped 0 bases and J dropped 4 bases, with 18 bases sitting between them. The CDR3 has 18 amino acids. The DNA of the CDR3 is TGTGCCAGCAGCTTAGCGCTAAACCTGGGGCCGGGCACCGGGGAGCTGTTTTTT. Translated: CASSLALNLGPGTGELFF.

As for this clone: This CDR3 is also generated by other DNA sequences in the sample. The rearrangement links TRBV12-3 or TRBV12-4 to TRBJ1-5; D is uncertain. The CDR3 has 13 amino acids. V was cut by 2 bases and J by 2 bases, with 4 bases left in between. Written as DNA, the CDR3 is TGTGCCAGCAGTTTAACAGGCAATCAGCCCCAGCATTTT. Amino acids: CASSLTGNQPQHF.

This clone was detected only once. The chain is built from TRBV7-5 and TRBJ2-1; whether TRBD1, the table's D call, matches the DNA was not checked. TRBV7-5 is a pseudogene locus. This CDR3 spans 15 amino acids. The CDR3 loop is CVDKRGHRTYNEQFF. CDR3 DNA sequence: TGTGTCGACAAACGCGGACACCGGACCTACAATGAGCAGTTCTTC.

This sequence joins TRBV30 and TRBJ1-5; a weak D match, TRBD1 (6 bases). V was clipped by 3 bases and J by 0 bases, with 12 bases between them. The V gene's germline CDR1 is GTSNPN and CDR2 SVGIG (reference sequence). The CDR3 totals 15 residues. The CDR3 DNA reads TGTGCCTGGAGCGTCGGGACACTTAGCAATCAGCCCCAGCATTTT. Translated, it gives CAWSVGTLSNQPQHF.

The chain uses TRBV28 and TRBJ1-5; D might be TRBD1 (5 bases). CDR1 and CDR2 (germline): MDHEN, SYDVKM. The CDR3 has 15 residues. The germline V and J ends were trimmed by 2 bases and 6 bases, with 14 bases remaining between them. CDR3 sequence: CASSLPGGRGQPQHF. Written as DNA, the CDR3 is TGTGCCAGCAGTTTACCGGGGGGAAGGGGTCAGCCCCAGCATTTT.

The chain uses TRBV6-5 and TRBJ2-7, with D possibly matching TRBD1 (5 bases). V dropped 7 bases and J dropped 9 bases, with 19 bases sitting between them. The CDR3 covers 13 residues. Per germline, CDR1 MNHEY and CDR2 SVGAGI. The CDR3 protein is CASTPAGRLRQYF. Written as DNA, the CDR3 is TGTGCCAGCACTCCGGCAGGGCGACTTCGGCAGTACTTC.

V is TRBV12-3 or TRBV12-4 and J is TRBJ1-2, with D possibly TRBD1 on 5 matching bases. The CDR3 spans 13 residues. Trimming left V 7 bases short and J 7 bases short, with 16 bases between. CDR3 in amino acids: CASTGHGAFGYTF. CDR3 nucleotide sequence: TGTGCCAGCACCGGGCATGGGGCTTTTGGCTACACCTTC.

On this clone itself: Its ends do not fully match the called genes, so a read error is possible. The chain joins TRBV2 to TRBJ2-7; TRBD2 matches at 9 bases. Germline CDR1 reads SNHLY; CDR2 reads FYNNEI. CDR3 length equals 16 residues. The CDR3 DNA is TGTGTCAGCAGTGAAGAAGTTGCGGGGGGGCTGTACGAGCAGTACTTC. Its translation is CVSSEEVAGGLYEQYF. The full variable domain, rest sourced from reference TRBV2 and TRBJ2-7, is EPEVTQTPSHQVTQMGQEVILRCVPISNHLYFYWYRQILGQKVEFLVSFYNNEISEKSEIFDDQFSVERPDGSNFTLKIRSTKLEDSAMYFCVSSEEVAGGLYEQYFGPGTRLTVT.

This clone was recorded a few times. The chain combines TRBV2 with TRBJ1-6, with 8 bases fitting TRBD1. There are 15 residues in the CDR3. V trimming: 4 bases; J trimming: 7 bases; junction bases outside the gene matches: 6. Germline CDR1 reads SNHLY; CDR2 reads FYNNEI. The CDR3 loop reads CASSVQGAVNSPLHF. CDR3 in DNA: TGTGCCAGCAGTGTTCAGGGGGCGGTGAATTCACCCCTCCACTTT. Filled out from reference TRBV2 and TRBJ1-6, the complete variable domain reads EPEVTQTPSHQVTQMGQEVILRCVPISNHLYFYWYRQILGQKVEFLVSFYNNEISEKSEIFDDQFSVERPDGSNFTLKIRSTKLEDSAMYFCASSVQGAVNSPLHFGNGTRLTVT.

CDR3 nucleotide sequence: TGTGCCAGCTCACCTTCGGAGGTACCAAGGGACGAGCAGTACTTC. Encoded protein: CASSPSEVPRDEQYF. The gene calls are TRBV18 and TRBJ2-7; TRBD2 is a possible D gene (5 bases). There are 15 residues in the CDR3. Trimming pared 3 bases from V and 5 bases from J, leaving 17 bases between. The germline V gene encodes CDR1 KGHSH and CDR2 LQKENI.

This clone was counted a single time. The chain joins TRBV28 to TRBJ1-1; a weak D match, TRBD1 (5 bases). Germline loops: CDR1 MDHEN, CDR2 SYDVKM. This CDR3 comprises 14 residues. V gave up 2 bases and J gave up 3 bases, with 10 bases separating them. In DNA form, the CDR3 reads TGTGCCAGCAGTTTACGGGGGGGGTACACTGAAGCTTTCTTT. This sequence encodes CASSLRGGYTEAFF.

The chain has TRBV27 and TRBJ2-7, with 12 bases lining up with TRBD1. The CDR3 sequence is 13 residues long. In germline, CDR1 is MNHEY, CDR2 SMNVEV (reference sequence). The V segment lost 6 bases and the J segment 10 bases; nucleotides outside the gene matches: 7. The DNA for the CDR3 is TGTGCCAGCAGAGGGACAGGGGGCCTCCCCCAGTACTTC. This translates into CASRGTGGLPQYF.

A single count supports this clone. The chain uses TRBV5-5 and TRBJ2-3; perhaps TRBD2 as D (5 bases). The CDR3 is 14 residues long. The germline V gene encodes CDR1 SGHKS and CDR2 YYEKEE (reference sequence). Trimming removed 4 bases at V and 2 bases at J, with 11 bases between. CDR3 bases: TGTGCCAGCAGCCTCCGACTACTCACAGATACGCAGTATTTT. Translation: CASSLRLLTDTQYF.

The chain employs TRBV5-1 and TRBJ1-6; 8 bases match TRBD1. After removal of 0 bases from V and 4 bases from J, the junction contained 15 bases not matched to a gene. CDR3 size: 20 residues. Germline V lookup: CDR1 SGHRS, CDR2 YFSETQ. CDR3 DNA: TGCGCCAGCAGCTTGGGGACCCGGGACAGGTCCCGGTGGTATAATTCACCCCTCCACTTT. Its translation: CASSLGTRDRSRWYNSPLHF.

This clone was found a few times. The chain uses TRBV28 and TRBJ2-3, with D possibly matching TRBD2 (7 bases). There are 14 residues in the CDR3. Trimming removed 6 bases at V and 2 bases at J, with 12 bases between. Germline V CDR1 and CDR2: MDHEN, SYDVKM. CDR3 sequence reads: CASSRRGATDTQYF. The CDR3 DNA is TGTGCCAGCAGCCGACGGGGGGCCACAGATACGCAGTATTTT. Combining the CDR3 with reference TRBV28 and TRBJ2-3 gives the whole variable domain DVKVTQSSRYLVKRTGEKVFLECVQDMDHENMFWYRQDPGLGLRLIYFSYDVKMKEKGDIPEGYSVSREKKERFSLILESASTNQTSMYLCASSRRGATDTQYFGPGTRLTVL.

This chain links TRBV7-2 with TRBJ1-1; D is perhaps TRBD1 (6 bases). The germline V and J ends were trimmed by 11 bases and 0 bases, with 13 bases remaining between them. The CDR3 is 13 amino acids. The V gene's germline CDR1 is SGHTA and CDR2 FQGNSA. The CDR3 region is CALHRAVNTEAFF. The CDR3 DNA sequence: TGTGCCTTACACAGGGCAGTGAACACTGAAGCTTTCTTT.

The chain recombines TRBV11-2 with TRBJ1-1; D may be TRBD1 (5 bases). Germline assignment: CDR1 SGHAT and CDR2 FQNNGV. Trimming took 1 base from V and 1 from J, leaving 10 bases between them. This CDR3 comprises 15 residues. Written as DNA, the CDR3 is TGTGCCAGCAGCTTAGGCGTGGGGGGGAACACTGAAGCTTTCTTT. Amino acids: CASSLGVGGNTEAFF.

This chain uses TRBV18 with TRBJ2-3; TRBD1 is a possible D gene (5 bases). V lost 1 base, J lost 0 bases, and 8 bases lay in between. Germline loops: CDR1 KGHSH, CDR2 LQKENI. The CDR3 totals 15 residues. CDR3 sequence reads: CASSPQQASTDTQYF. The CDR3 DNA reads as TGTGCCAGCTCACCACAACAGGCCAGCACAGATACGCAGTATTTT.

The rearrangement joins TRBV30 to TRBJ1-4, with 7 bases that match TRBD1. The CDR3 length is 16 residues. The V gene end was trimmed by 1 base and the J gene end by 6 bases; junction bases not matched to a gene: 11. The germline CDR1 and CDR2 sequences are GTSNPN and SVGIG (reference sequence). Here the CDR3 reads CAWSAPKQGHYEKLFF. CDR3 DNA sequence: TGTGCCTGGAGTGCTCCAAAACAGGGGCATTATGAAAAACTGTTTTTT.

The V call is TRBV11-2, the J call TRBJ2-7, with 13 bases lining up with TRBD2. CDR3 size: 15 residues. V lost 4 bases, J lost 4 bases, and 4 bases stayed unmatched. Germline V gene sequence: CDR1 SGHAT, CDR2 FQNNGV. CDR3 sequence (DNA): TGTGCCAGCAGCTCACCGGGACTAGCGGGGTACGAGCAGTACTTC. Its protein product is CASSSPGLAGYEQYF. The complete variable domain, with remaining parts taken from reference TRBV11-2 and TRBJ2-7, reads EAGVAQSPRYKIIEKRQSVAFWCNPISGHATLYWYQQILGQGPKLLIQFQNNGVVDDSQLPKDRFSAERLKGVDSTLKIQPAKLEDSAVYLCASSSPGLAGYEQYFGPGTRLTVT.

V and J are TRBV12-3 or TRBV12-4 and TRBJ1-2, with 7 bases lining up with TRBD1. J lost 10 bases, V lost 1 base, and 6 bases had no gene match. The CDR3 extends over 13 amino acids. CDR3 amino acids: CASSLGVDRAYTF. CDR3 nucleotide sequence: TGTGCCAGCAGTTTAGGGGTCGACAGGGCCTACACCTTC.

The J gene is TRBJ1-6, the V gene TRBV7-3, with D unresolved. CDR3 length equals 16 residues. Germline V lookup: CDR1 SGHTA, CDR2 FQGTGA. Trimming took off 5 bases at V and 6 bases at J, with 17 bases between the two ends. The CDR3 nucleotides read TGTGCCAGCAGCGCAAGCGGTGCTGGGTCTAATTCACCCCTCCACTTT. This gives the protein CASSASGAGSNSPLHF.

The V gene is TRBV2, the J gene TRBJ1-6; 7 positions match TRBD1. Germline-derived CDR1 and CDR2 are SNHLY and FYNNEI. The CDR3 consists of 16 residues. Trimming cost V 4 bases and J 5 bases; bases outside gene matches: 8. This CDR3 reads CASSANAGQNNSPLHF. CDR3 DNA: TGTGCCAGCAGTGCCAACGCGGGACAGAATAATTCACCCCTCCACTTT.